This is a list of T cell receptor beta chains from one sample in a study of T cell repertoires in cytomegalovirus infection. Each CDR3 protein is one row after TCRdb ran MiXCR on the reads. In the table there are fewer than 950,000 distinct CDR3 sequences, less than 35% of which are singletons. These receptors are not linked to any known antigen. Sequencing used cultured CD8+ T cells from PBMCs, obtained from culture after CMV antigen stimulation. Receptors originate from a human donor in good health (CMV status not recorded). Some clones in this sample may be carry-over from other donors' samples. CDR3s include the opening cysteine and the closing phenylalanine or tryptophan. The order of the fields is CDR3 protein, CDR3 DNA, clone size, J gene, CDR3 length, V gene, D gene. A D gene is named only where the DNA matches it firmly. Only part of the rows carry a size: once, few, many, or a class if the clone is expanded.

CSARGLAGPQETQYF	TGCAGTGCTAGGGGTCTAGCGGGTCCTCAAGAGACCCAGTACTTC	.	TRBJ2-5	15	TRBV20-1	TRBD2
CASSETLPSNGELFF	TGTGCCAGTAGTGAGACCCTTCCCTCGAACGGGGAGCTGTTTTTT	.	TRBJ2-2	15	TRBV19	.
CASNPFLTYNEQFF	TGTGCCAGCAACCCATTCCTAACCTACAATGAGCAGTTCTTC	many	TRBJ2-1	14	TRBV12-3/TRBV12-4	.
CSASNRGRETQYF	TGCAGTGCTAGCAACAGGGGGCGGGAGACCCAGTACTTC	many	TRBJ2-5	13	TRBV20-1	TRBD1
CASSLAGRPAYGYTF	TGTGCCAGCAGCTTAGCGGGGAGACCTGCCTATGGCTACACCTTC	.	TRBJ1-2	15	TRBV11-2	.
CATRLPGRSETQYF	TGTGCCACCAGATTACCGGGGAGGTCGGAGACCCAGTACTTC	.	TRBJ2-5	14	TRBV15	.
CASSSTDSNQSQHF	TGTGCCAGCAGCTCGACGGATAGCAATCAGTCCCAGCATTTT	.	TRBJ1-5	14	TRBV12-3/TRBV12-4	.
CASGTSDRGTQYF	TGTGCCAGCGGAACTAGCGACCGGGGGACCCAGTACTTC	few	TRBJ2-5	13	TRBV28	TRBD2
CASSAPGGSNTGELFF	TGTGCCAGCAGCGCCCCCGGGGGGTCGAACACCGGGGAGCTGTTTTTT	.	TRBJ2-2	16	TRBV7-9	TRBD2
CASSATSGQGSYEQYF	TGTGCCAGCAGCGCGACCTCGGGACAGGGATCCTACGAGCAGTACTTC	few	TRBJ2-7	16	TRBV27	TRBD1
CASKPISRGAVPSSYEQYF	TGTGCCAGCAAACCTATTTCTAGGGGGGCCGTACCCTCCTCCTACGAGCAGTACTTC	.	TRBJ2-7	19	TRBV6-8	.
CATSARDRDNEQFF	TGTGCCACCAGCGCCCGGGACAGGGACAATGAGCAGTTCTTC	.	TRBJ2-1	14	TRBV15	TRBD1
CASRPNTGTGTSSREKLFF	TGTGCCAGCAGACCCAATACTGGGACAGGGACGTCTAGTAGGGAAAAACTGTTTTTT	.	TRBJ1-4	19	TRBV6-8	TRBD1
CATSRDKGQGSPQHF	TGTGCCACCAGCAGAGATAAGGGACAGGGGAGTCCCCAGCATTTT	.	TRBJ1-5	15	TRBV15	TRBD1
CASSSQGGGLGAFF	TGTGCCAGCAGCTCCCAAGGGGGGGGCCTGGGAGCTTTCTTT	.	TRBJ1-1	14	TRBV7-9	.
CASRPTGLSKAFF	TGTGCCAGTAGACCCACAGGTCTCTCCAAAGCTTTCTTT	.	TRBJ1-1	13	TRBV19	.
CASSLGGTGPEETQYF	TGTGCTAGCAGCTTAGGGGGGACAGGGCCGGAAGAGACCCAGTACTTC	.	TRBJ2-5	16	TRBV7-6	TRBD1
CASSLGPTGGVNTGELFF	TGTGCCAGCAGCTTGGGTCCGACAGGGGGAGTGAACACCGGGGAGCTGTTTTTT	few	TRBJ2-2	18	TRBV7-8	TRBD1
CASTDTPRDQPQHF	TGTGCCAGCACCGACACCCCGCGGGATCAGCCCCAGCATTTT	.	TRBJ1-5	14	TRBV12-3/TRBV12-4	.
CASSLRGDSADTQYF	TGTGCCAGCAGCTTACGAGGGGACTCGGCAGATACGCAGTATTTT	.	TRBJ2-3	15	TRBV7-4	.
CRPDIGTGLIYEQFF	TGCAGACCTGACATCGGGACAGGGTTGATCTATGAGCAGTTCTTC	few	TRBJ2-1	15	TRBV20-1	TRBD1
CASSEEGVSGANVLTF	TGTGCCAGCAGCGAAGAGGGAGTTTCGGGGGCCAACGTCCTGACTTTC	few	TRBJ2-6	16	TRBV4-2	.
CASSLWGGASGGRYEQYF	TGTGCCAGCAGCTTATGGGGCGGGGCTAGCGGGGGCAGATACGAGCAGTACTTC	.	TRBJ2-7	18	TRBV7-6	TRBD2
CASSHNRGDTQYF	TGTGCCAGCAGCCACAACCGCGGAGATACGCAGTATTTT	.	TRBJ2-3	13	TRBV7-9	.
CASMKTGGPYNEQFF	TGTGCCAGCATGAAGACAGGGGGGCCCTACAATGAGCAGTTCTTC	few	TRBJ2-1	15	TRBV6-1	TRBD1
CASTLVQSTDTQYF	TGTGCCAGCACCCTAGTCCAGTCCACAGATACGCAGTATTTT	.	TRBJ2-3	14	TRBV6-1	.
CASTPKARGLGNEQFF	TGTGCCAGCACCCCTAAAGCGAGGGGACTTGGGAATGAGCAGTTCTTC	few	TRBJ2-1	16	TRBV7-9	.
CASSLNGVNQPQHF	TGTGCCAGCAGCTTAAATGGAGTAAATCAGCCCCAGCATTTT	many	TRBJ1-5	14	TRBV7-9	.
CATWTGADNEQFF	TGTGCCACCTGGACAGGGGCGGACAATGAGCAGTTCTTC	.	TRBJ2-1	13	TRBV10-3	TRBD1
CATSRVGGDDLGELFF	TGTGCCACCAGCAGAGTAGGGGGCGACGATCTCGGGGAGCTGTTTTTT	few	TRBJ2-2	16	TRBV15	TRBD1
CASGRANVLTF	TGTGCCAGCGGTCGGGCCAACGTCCTGACTTTC	.	TRBJ2-6	11	TRBV9	.
CASTGDRTIYGYTF	TGTGCCAGCACCGGGGACAGAACGATCTATGGCTACACCTTC	.	TRBJ1-2	14	TRBV9	TRBD1
CATLRGPDAFF	TGTGCCACCCTTAGGGGGCCGGACGCTTTCTTT	.	TRBJ1-1	11	TRBV2	TRBD1
CASSLLGKSSGNTIYF	TGTGCCAGCAGCTTACTTGGGAAGAGCTCTGGAAACACCATATATTTT	many	TRBJ1-3	16	TRBV7-2	.
CASSRIEGGNYGYTF	TGCGCCAGCAGCCGGATCGAGGGGGGGAACTATGGCTACACCTTC	.	TRBJ1-2	15	TRBV4-1	.
CASSQGGINYGYTF	TGCGCCAGCAGCCAAGGCGGAATTAACTATGGCTACACCTTC	.	TRBJ1-2	14	TRBV4-1	.
CASSLRVGDEAFF	TGTGCCAGCAGTTTAAGAGTCGGGGATGAAGCTTTCTTT	.	TRBJ1-1	13	TRBV27	.
CASSSSVYRLAGGQETQYF	TGTGCCAGCAGCTCCTCAGTCTATCGGCTAGCGGGGGGCCAAGAGACCCAGTACTTC	.	TRBJ2-5	19	TRBV7-3	TRBD2
CASSFGQGPSYEQYF	TGTGCCAGCAGTTTTGGACAGGGCCCATCCTACGAGCAGTACTTC	few	TRBJ2-7	15	TRBV6-5	TRBD1
CASALGGSLNTEAFF	TGTGCTAGTGCCCTGGGGGGCAGTTTGAACACTGAAGCTTTCTTT	few	TRBJ1-1	15	TRBV12-5	.
CASSGQGGDYGYTF	TGTGCCAGCAGTGGGCAGGGGGGAGACTATGGCTACACCTTC	few	TRBJ1-2	14	TRBV5-4	TRBD1
CASSLGWGGDTDTQYF	TGTGCCAGCAGCTTAGGGTGGGGCGGGGACACAGATACGCAGTATTTT	.	TRBJ2-3	16	TRBV11-2	.
CASIRTARNTGELFF	TGTGCCAGCATCCGGACCGCTAGGAACACCGGGGAGCTGTTTTTT	.	TRBJ2-2	15	TRBV6-2/TRBV6-3	.
CASSSTSPTSSYTF	TGTGCCAGCAGTTCAACCTCCCCGACGTCCTCCTACACCTTC	many	TRBJ1-2	14	TRBV12-3/TRBV12-4	.
CASSHGGEGQPQHF	TGTGCCAGCAGCCATGGGGGGGAGGGGCAGCCCCAGCATTTT	many	TRBJ1-5	14	TRBV7-2	.
CRPRTYNEQFF	TGCAGACCCCGGACCTACAATGAGCAGTTCTTC	.	TRBJ2-1	11	TRBV20-1	.
CASRKHGEETQYF	TGTGCCAGCCGGAAACACGGGGAAGAGACCCAGTACTTC	few	TRBJ2-5	13	TRBV14	.
CAGRTATNTGELFF	TGTGCCGGGAGGACAGCGACGAACACCGGGGAGCTGTTTTTT	few	TRBJ2-2	14	TRBV6-2/TRBV6-3	.
CASSTAVENQPQHF	TGTGCCAGCAGCACCGCGGTGGAAAATCAGCCCCAGCATTTT	few	TRBJ1-5	14	TRBV7-9	.
CASTLGGDYSQYFSGANVLTF	TGTGCCAGCACCCTAGGGGGGGATTACTCGCAATATTTCTCTGGGGCCAACGTCCTGACTTTC	once	TRBJ2-6	21	TRBV6-6	.
CASSSTSGLLDEQFF	TGTGCCAGCAGCTCCACTAGCGGACTACTGGATGAGCAGTTCTTC	.	TRBJ2-1	15	TRBV7-6	TRBD2
CACSSLGDSPWGDTEAFF	TGTGCCTGCAGCTCTTTAGGGGACTCACCCTGGGGGGACACTGAAGCTTTCTTT	once	TRBJ1-1	18	TRBV7-6	.
CASSLAPRDSPLHF	TGTGCCAGCAGCTTAGCACCTAGGGATTCACCCCTCCACTTT	few	TRBJ1-6	14	TRBV7-9	.
CASSHLLPTNPRRLQGLQFF	TGTGCCAGCAGTCATTTATTGCCCACCAATCCCCGGCGCTTACAGGGGTTGCAGTTCTTC	.	TRBJ2-1	20	TRBV7-3	TRBD1
CASSPPTYFGAFF	TGTGCCAGCAGTCCCCCGACCTACTTCGGAGCTTTCTTT	few	TRBJ1-1	13	TRBV12-3/TRBV12-4	.
CASAGTGGREKLFF	TGTGCCAGTGCCGGGACAGGGGGGCGGGAAAAACTGTTTTTT	.	TRBJ1-4	14	TRBV6-1	TRBD1
CSARDPLRTSYNEQFF	TGCAGTGCTAGAGACCCCCTCAGGACGTCCTACAATGAGCAGTTCTTC	.	TRBJ2-1	16	TRBV20-1	.
CSVEASSGGVQPINEQFF	TGCAGCGTTGAAGCCTCTAGCGGGGGGGTCCAACCGATCAATGAGCAGTTCTTC	few	TRBJ2-1	18	TRBV29-1	TRBD2
CAISDPGQGSNEQYF	TGTGCCATCAGTGATCCGGGACAGGGGAGCAACGAGCAGTACTTC	.	TRBJ2-7	15	TRBV10-3	TRBD1